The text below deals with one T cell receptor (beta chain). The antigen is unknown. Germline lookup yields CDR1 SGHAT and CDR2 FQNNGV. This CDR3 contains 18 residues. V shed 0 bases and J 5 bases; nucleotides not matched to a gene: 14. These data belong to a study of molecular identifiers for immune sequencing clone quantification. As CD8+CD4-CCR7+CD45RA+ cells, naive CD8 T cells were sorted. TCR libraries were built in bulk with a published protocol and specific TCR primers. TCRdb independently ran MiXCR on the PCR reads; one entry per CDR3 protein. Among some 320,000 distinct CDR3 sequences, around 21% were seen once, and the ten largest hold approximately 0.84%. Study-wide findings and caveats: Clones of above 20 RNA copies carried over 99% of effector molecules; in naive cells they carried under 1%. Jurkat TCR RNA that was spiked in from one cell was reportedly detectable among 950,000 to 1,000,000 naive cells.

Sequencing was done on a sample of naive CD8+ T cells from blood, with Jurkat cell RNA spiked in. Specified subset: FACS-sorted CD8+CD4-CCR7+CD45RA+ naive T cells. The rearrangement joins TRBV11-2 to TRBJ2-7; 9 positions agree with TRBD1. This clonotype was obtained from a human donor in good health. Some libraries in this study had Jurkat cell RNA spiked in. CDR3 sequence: CASSLEKGAGTGSHEQYF. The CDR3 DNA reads TGTGCCAGCAGCTTAGAAAAGGGGGCCGGGACAGGGTCCCACGAGCAGTACTTC.